The subject of this entry is one TCR beta chain. This sample is part of a study of cytomegalovirus exposure and HLA in healthy donors. The table came from immunoSEQ multiplex PCR; TCRdb's copy has only in-frame clones and leaves some out. The sample consists of over 150,000 clones, 96% of them appearing once. V lost 2 bases, J lost 8 bases, and 4 bases stayed unmatched. Per the germline V gene, CDR1 is SGHDT and CDR2 is YYEEEE. This CDR3 spans 14 amino acids. Sequencing was carried out using PBMCs. This TCR came from a woman between 18 and 30 years old in good health and CMV-seronegative. The V call is TRBV5-6, the J call TRBJ1-4; 9 bases line up with TRBD1. The CDR3 sequence is CASSFGTGNEKLFF. The CDR3 DNA is TGTGCCAGCAGCTTCGGGACAGGGAACGAAAAACTGTTTTTT. The entire variable domain, with the rest obtained from reference TRBV5-6 and TRBJ1-4, is as follows: DAGVTQSPTHLIKTRGQQVTLRCSPKSGHDTVSWYQQALGQGPQFIFQYYEEEERQRGNFPDRFSGHQFPNYSSELNVNALLLGDSALYLCASSFGTGNEKLFFGSGTQLSVL.